This T cell receptor (beta chain) comes out of a study of T cell responses to AZD1222 COVID-19 vaccine. Study-wide results and limits: Donors skewed white British and female; clonal diversity was possibly underestimated. Across spike, vaccine-associated CD4 TCRs were found, dominant at 160-218 and 743-854.

This table comes from immunoSEQ multiplex PCR, and its TCRdb copy is limited to in-frame clones, with some not included. Of some 150,000 clones detected, roughly nine tenths appear once; the ten largest clones hold about 4%. Germline V gives CDR1 PRHDT, CDR2 FYEKMQ (reference sequence). This CDR3 region has 14 residues. The V segment lost 5 bases and the J segment 5 bases; nucleotides outside the gene matches: 8. In the case of this clone: Its antigen is undetermined.

This chain connects TRBV13 to TRBJ1-1, with 7 positions matching TRBD1. The specimen comprised peripheral blood, sampled on day 0 of MenACWY control vaccination. This receptor was obtained from an adult in good health. DNA for the CDR3: TGTGCCAGCAGCCGACAGGGAAGCAATACTGAAGCTTTCTTT. Translating it yields CASSRQGSNTEAFF.